This paragraph reports one TCR beta chain. This clonotype came up many times. Its antigen has not been determined. No much larger clone is present one base from it, and per-base qualities are unavailable. The entry originates in a study of CD8 T cells in ankylosing spondylitis (dated by TCRdb to 2015 to 2018). Regarding the study in general: T cell receptor beta repertoires were profiled in healthy donors and ankylosing spondylitis patients so that disease-linked TCR variants could be found. The full study cohort was made up of under 30 ankylosing spondylitis patients and more than 90 healthy donors. Peripheral blood samples were taken, and synovial fluid was additionally collected from ankylosing spondylitis patients. Points the paper makes about the study in general: Some motif variants had previously been reported in the synovial fluid and blood of reactive arthritis patients, which suggests shared mechanisms of disease initiation. In peripheral blood, the disease-linked clones were found at relatively low frequencies and had a CD8+ phenotype. Significant enrichment of the disease-linked clones was reported in matched synovial fluid samples from ankylosing spondylitis patients. Blood from ankylosing spondylitis patients appeared to be characterized by a TCR beta motif composed of 7 to 9 highly homologous amino acid variants.

The germline V and J ends show losses of 6 bases and 9 bases respectively, and no gene match explains 6 bases of the junction. Including cysteine and phenylalanine, the CDR3 has 13 amino acids. The only DNA kept is the CDR3, 39 bases in frame from the first base. Based on the germline V gene, the CDR1 and CDR2 sequences are MNHEY and SVGEGT. Sequenced on an Illumina HiSeq 2500. Quantitative 5'-RACE with molecular barcodes was the method used to prepare the TCR beta libraries. The authors' analysis ran thus. A new computational method, built on a probabilistic model of VDJ rearrangement, was used to identify disease-linked TCR variants. In-frame beta chains were kept once TCRdb had trimmed the public reads at Q25 with fastp and called clones with MiXCR. Rows are combined by CDR3 protein, so each entry shows the most common genes and DNA. TCRdb's processing, not the authors' own work, is the source of the V and J calls. The sample profile shows about 340,000 distinct CDR3 sequences; 8% of them were found once. About 14% of the sample goes to the ten largest clones.

The chain uses TRBV6-2 or TRBV6-3 and TRBJ2-1, and 9 bases in between align with TRBD1. Sample: blood, either unsorted or a sorted T cell fraction (not recorded which). The receptor was isolated from a male donor with ankylosing spondylitis. In nucleotide form, the sequence is TGTGCCAGCAGGACAGGGGGTAAGGGTGAGCAGTTCTTC. The encoded protein is CASRTGGKGEQFF.